A selection of T cell receptor beta chains follows, all from one sample in a study of blood T cell repertoires in COVID-19. TCRdb's table, derived via immunoSEQ multiplex PCR, lists solely in-frame clones and lacks some. Of around 250,000 clones detected, roughly 86% appear once; the ten largest clones hold about 8.7%. Specimen: peripheral blood. These TCRs come from a man aged 40-55 years with active or convalescent COVID-19. Both conserved end residues are part of each CDR3.

V: TRBV2
J: TRBJ2-7
CDR3: CASNTGGSYEQYF

V: TRBV7-2
J: TRBJ2-3
CDR3: CASSLRGGSSTDTQYF

V: TRBV7-9
J: TRBJ2-5
CDR3: CASSLQGEETQYF

V: TRBV28
J: TRBJ1-5
CDR3: CASSGGRGQPQHF

V: TRBV3-1/TRBV3-2
J: TRBJ2-1
CDR3: CASSHEGRMNEQFF

V: TRBV7-9
J: TRBJ1-2
CDR3: CASSLGQGKGYTF

V: TRBV4-1
J: TRBJ1-5
CDR3: CASSQFINQPQHF

V: TRBV4-1
J: TRBJ1-5
CDR3: CASSQEGGPNQPQHF

V: TRBV27
J: TRBJ2-5
CDR3: CASSLGQGFETQYF

V: TRBV4-1
J: TRBJ2-2
CDR3: CASGRLANTGELFF

V: TRBV2
J: TRBJ1-5
CDR3: CASSVYGDSNQPQHF

V: TRBV25-1
J: TRBJ2-7
CDR3: CASGQGGSYEQYF

V: TRBV10-2
J: TRBJ1-4
CDR3: CASGSGQGHEKLFF

V: TRBV2
J: TRBJ1-2
CDR3: CASSDRGVYGYTF

V: TRBV2
J: TRBJ2-2
CDR3: CASSPGQGNTGELFF

V: TRBV30
J: TRBJ2-3
CDR3: CAWVGGADTQYF

V: TRBV14
J: TRBJ1-6
CDR3: CASSQEGRFSPLHF

V: TRBV5-1
J: TRBJ2-7
CDR3: CASSADPSGRMINEQYF

V: TRBV30
J: TRBJ1-3
CDR3: CAWSVSGNTIYF

V: TRBV6-5
J: TRBJ2-1
CDR3: CASRTSGGALEQFF

V: TRBV30
J: TRBJ1-2
CDR3: CAWTLRERSGYTF

V: TRBV7-9
J: TRBJ2-2
CDR3: CASSFPSGDYTGELFF

V: TRBV20-1
J: TRBJ2-7
CDR3: CSASPGTGVYEQYF

V: TRBV5-1
J: TRBJ2-7
CDR3: CASSSLDNYEQYF

V: TRBV7-9
J: TRBJ1-3
CDR3: CASSDRGFSGNTIYF

V: TRBV5-5
J: TRBJ2-5
CDR3: CASSSLTGSAETQYF

V: TRBV7-9
J: TRBJ2-2
CDR3: CASSSHGTGHTGELFF

V: TRBV27
J: TRBJ2-7
CDR3: CASSLSTPEVYEQYF

V: TRBV7-6
J: TRBJ2-3
CDR3: CASSLEPFALAGGPRGDTQYF

V: TRBV7-9
J: TRBJ1-2
CDR3: CASRTGQGYGYTF

V: TRBV3-1/TRBV3-2
J: TRBJ1-1
CDR3: CASSQMDSSDF

V: TRBV19
J: TRBJ1-1
CDR3: CASSPHDRGREGEAFF

V: TRBV28
J: TRBJ1-3
CDR3: CASSSGGAYSGNTIYF

V: TRBV7-2
J: TRBJ2-2
CDR3: CASRVRDSDTGELFF

V: TRBV27
J: TRBJ2-7
CDR3: CASSPQNSYEQYF

V: TRBV15
J: TRBJ2-4
CDR3: CATSRGQGAENGKNIQYF

V: TRBV30
J: TRBJ2-5
CDR3: CAWAGVKGLEETQYF

V: TRBV28
J: TRBJ1-2
CDR3: CASSTQGSGYTF

V: TRBV5-6
J: TRBJ2-1
CDR3: CASSFNGRGGSYNEQFF

V: TRBV7-9
J: TRBJ2-7
CDR3: CASSSEGISGRLYEQYF

V: TRBV9
J: TRBJ1-3
CDR3: CASSVEGTRGNTIYF

V: TRBV3-1/TRBV3-2
J: TRBJ2-5
CDR3: CASSSGWTGRQETQYF

V: TRBV15
J: TRBJ2-1
CDR3: CATSGRDRGSEQFF

V: TRBV27
J: TRBJ2-3
CDR3: CASSLSRVSTDTQYF

V: TRBV5-4
J: TRBJ1-1
CDR3: CASSSYRGGTEAFF

V: TRBV13
J: TRBJ2-1
CDR3: CASTYRGVANEQFF

V: TRBV19
J: TRBJ2-3
CDR3: CASRDRVTDTQYF

V: TRBV20-1
J: TRBJ1-2
CDR3: CSGWSNYGYTF

V: TRBV4-1
J: TRBJ2-3
CDR3: CASSQEGRGPDTQYF

V: TRBV2
J: TRBJ2-7
CDR3: CASSDRGLGEQYF

V: TRBV27
J: TRBJ2-3
CDR3: CASPSTDTQYF

V: TRBV27
J: TRBJ2-5
CDR3: CASSPGGETQYF

V: TRBV25-1
J: TRBJ2-7
CDR3: CASKLGTGASYEQYF

V: TRBV9
J: TRBJ1-6
CDR3: CASSAVDSPLHF

V: TRBV19
J: TRBJ1-2
CDR3: CASSISDSQGYTF

V: TRBV18
J: TRBJ1-3
CDR3: CASSPRDSNSGNTIYF

V: TRBV7-8
J: TRBJ2-7
CDR3: CASSLVTSTGETYEQYF